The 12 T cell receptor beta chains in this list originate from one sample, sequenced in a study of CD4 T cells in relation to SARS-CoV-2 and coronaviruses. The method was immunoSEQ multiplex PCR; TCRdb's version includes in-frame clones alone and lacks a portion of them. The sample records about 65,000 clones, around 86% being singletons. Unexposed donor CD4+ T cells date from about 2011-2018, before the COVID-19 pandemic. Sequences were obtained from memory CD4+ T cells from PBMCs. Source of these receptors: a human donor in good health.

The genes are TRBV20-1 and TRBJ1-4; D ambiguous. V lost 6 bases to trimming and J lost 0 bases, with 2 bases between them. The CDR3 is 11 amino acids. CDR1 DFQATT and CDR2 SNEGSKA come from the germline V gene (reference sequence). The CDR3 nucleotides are TGCAGTGCCACAACTAATGAAAAACTGTTTTTT. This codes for CSATTNEKLFF.

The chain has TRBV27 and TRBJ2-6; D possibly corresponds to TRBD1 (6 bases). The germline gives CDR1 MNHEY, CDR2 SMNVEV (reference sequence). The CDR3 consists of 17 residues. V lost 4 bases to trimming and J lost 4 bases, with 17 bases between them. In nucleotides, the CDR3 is TGTGCCAGCAGTTCCCGCCCTGTAGGGACAGGGGCCAACGTCCTGACTTTC. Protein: CASSSRPVGTGANVLTF.

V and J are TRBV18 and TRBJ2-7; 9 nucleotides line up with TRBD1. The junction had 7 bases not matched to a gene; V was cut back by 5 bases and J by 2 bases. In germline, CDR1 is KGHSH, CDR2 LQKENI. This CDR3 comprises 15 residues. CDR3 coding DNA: TGTGCCAGCTCATCCGGACAGGGGACGACCTACGAGCAGTACTTC. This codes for CASSSGQGTTYEQYF.

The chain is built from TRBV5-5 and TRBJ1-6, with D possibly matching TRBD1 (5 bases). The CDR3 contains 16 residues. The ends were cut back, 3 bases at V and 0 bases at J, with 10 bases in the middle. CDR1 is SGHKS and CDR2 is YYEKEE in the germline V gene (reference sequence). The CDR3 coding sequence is TGTGCCAGCAGCTCCCAGGGCAGCTCCTATAATTCACCCCTCCACTTT. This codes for CASSSQGSSYNSPLHF.

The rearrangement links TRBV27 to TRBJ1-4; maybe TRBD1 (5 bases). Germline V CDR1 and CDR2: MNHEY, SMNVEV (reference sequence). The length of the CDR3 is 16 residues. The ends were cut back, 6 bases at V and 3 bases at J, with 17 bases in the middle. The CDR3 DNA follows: TGTGCCAGCAGGCCGGTGGCAGGGAAGGCTAATGAAAAACTGTTTTTT. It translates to CASRPVAGKANEKLFF.

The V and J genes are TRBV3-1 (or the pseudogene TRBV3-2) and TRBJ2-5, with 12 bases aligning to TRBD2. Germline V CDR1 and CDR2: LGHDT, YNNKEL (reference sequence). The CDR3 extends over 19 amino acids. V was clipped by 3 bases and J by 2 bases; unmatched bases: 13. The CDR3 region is CASSHGPLAGGPGQETQYF. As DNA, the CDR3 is TGTGCCAGCAGCCATGGTCCTCTAGCGGGAGGGCCCGGTCAAGAGACCCAGTACTTC.

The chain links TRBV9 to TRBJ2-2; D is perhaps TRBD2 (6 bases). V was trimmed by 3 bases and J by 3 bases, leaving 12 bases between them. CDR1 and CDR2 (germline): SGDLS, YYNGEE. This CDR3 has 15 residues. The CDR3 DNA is TGTGCCAGCAGCGCGCCCCCGGGGGACACCGGGGAGCTGTTTTTT. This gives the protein CASSAPPGDTGELFF.

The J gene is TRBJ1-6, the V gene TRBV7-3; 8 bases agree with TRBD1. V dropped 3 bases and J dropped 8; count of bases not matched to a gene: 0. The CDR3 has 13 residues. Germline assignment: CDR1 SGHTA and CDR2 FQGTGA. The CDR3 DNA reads TGTGCCAGCAGCTTGACAGGGGATTCACCCCTCCACTTT. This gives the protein CASSLTGDSPLHF.

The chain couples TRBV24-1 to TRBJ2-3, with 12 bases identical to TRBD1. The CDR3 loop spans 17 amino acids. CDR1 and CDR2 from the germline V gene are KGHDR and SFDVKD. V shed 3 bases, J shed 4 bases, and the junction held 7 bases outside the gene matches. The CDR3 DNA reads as TGTGCCACCAGTGATCCCGGGACAGGGGGCGCCCCAGATACGCAGTATTTT. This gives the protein CATSDPGTGGAPDTQYF.

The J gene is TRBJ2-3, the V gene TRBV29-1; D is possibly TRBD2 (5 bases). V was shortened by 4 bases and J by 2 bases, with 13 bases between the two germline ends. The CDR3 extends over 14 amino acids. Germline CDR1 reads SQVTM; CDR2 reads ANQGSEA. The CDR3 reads CSVGLPKLTDTQYF. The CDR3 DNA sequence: TGCAGCGTTGGACTACCAAAGCTCACAGATACGCAGTATTTT.

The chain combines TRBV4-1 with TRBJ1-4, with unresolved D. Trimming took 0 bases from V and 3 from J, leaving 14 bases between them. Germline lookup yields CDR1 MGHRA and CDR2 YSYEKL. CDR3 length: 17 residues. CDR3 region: CASSQDRADGSNEKLFF. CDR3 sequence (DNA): TGCGCCAGCAGCCAAGATAGGGCAGATGGCTCTAATGAAAAACTGTTTTTT.

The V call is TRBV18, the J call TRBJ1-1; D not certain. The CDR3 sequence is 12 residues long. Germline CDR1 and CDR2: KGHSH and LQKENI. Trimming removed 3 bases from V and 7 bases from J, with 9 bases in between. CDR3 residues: CASSPSSVEAFF. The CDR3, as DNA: TGTGCCAGCTCACCCTCTTCCGTTGAAGCTTTCTTT.